This is a list of T cell receptor beta chains from one sample in a study of shared clonotypes between healthy human individuals. The assay was immunoSEQ multiplex PCR, and TCRdb's table has in-frame clones only and misses some. Here the sample spans approximately 2,000,000 clones, about nine tenths being singletons. The material sequenced was naive CD4+ T cells from PBMCs. Receptor source: a man in his late teens or twenties in good health. Some clones in this sample may be carry-over from other donors' samples. Both conserved end residues are part of each CDR3. The order of the fields is D gene, clone size, J gene, V gene, CDR3 protein, CDR3 DNA. A D gene is named only where the DNA matches it firmly. Expanded clones are given a class, and other clones once, few, many or no size at all.

TRBD1,.,TRBJ1-1,TRBV25-1,CASSGGDSGNTEAFF,TGTGCCAGCAGTGGAGGGGACAGCGGGAACACTGAAGCTTTCTTT
.,.,TRBJ1-2,TRBV4-2,CASSQGVAGEGGYTF,TGTGCCAGCAGCCAAGGGGTTGCCGGCGAGGGTGGCTACACCTTC
TRBD2,.,TRBJ2-3,TRBV9,CASSMMGAGADTQYF,TGTGCCAGCTCGATGATGGGCGCGGGGGCAGATACGCAGTATTTT
.,.,TRBJ2-7,TRBV19,CASSIGRQVSYEQYF,TGTGCCAGTAGTATAGGTCGGCAGGTGAGCTACGAGCAGTACTTC
.,once,TRBJ2-1,TRBV11-2,CASSSTPTRGNEQFF,TGTGCCAGCAGCTCGACTCCAACGAGGGGCAATGAGCAGTTCTTC
TRBD2,.,TRBJ2-3,TRBV14,CASSRAGAQDTQYF,TGTGCCAGCAGTCGAGCGGGAGCCCAAGATACGCAGTATTTT
.,.,TRBJ2-2,TRBV5-4,CASSIKGNTPGELFF,TGTGCCAGCAGCATAAAAGGGAATACGCCCGGGGAGCTGTTTTTT
.,few,TRBJ1-5,TRBV2,CASSEGDLHNQPQHF,TGTGCCAGCAGTGAGGGAGACCTACACAATCAGCCCCAGCATTTT
.,.,TRBJ2-1,TRBV27,CASSFSGRNEQFF,TGTGCCAGCAGTTTTTCAGGGCGCAATGAGCAGTTCTTC
TRBD1,.,TRBJ2-7,TRBV6-5,CASSDRVASYEQYF,TGTGCCAGCAGTGACAGGGTAGCCTCCTACGAGCAGTACTTC
.,.,TRBJ2-1,TRBV5-1,CASSSRDAAYNEQFF,TGCGCCAGCAGCTCCCGGGACGCCGCCTACAATGAGCAGTTCTTC
.,.,TRBJ2-2,TRBV14,CASQPLPNTGELFF,TGTGCCAGCCAGCCACTACCGAACACCGGGGAGCTGTTTTTT
TRBD2,.,TRBJ2-1,TRBV5-1,CASSPPGLAGNEQFF,TGCGCCAGCAGCCCCCCGGGACTAGCGGGAAATGAGCAGTTCTTC